The clone carrying this T cell receptor (beta chain) came up a few times. What it binds is not known. The data belong to a study of vaccination and CD4 T cells after COVID-19. General study results and limits: Spike mono-reactive clones accounted for 304 of the 307 vaccine-specific clones found in convalescent patients.

The treatment was: roughly 10-day PBMC culture with coronavirus spike peptide pools or control peptides (ViraFEST assay). Expanded clonotypes were found by TCR sequencing after peptide-pool stimulation (ViraFEST). Negative selection separated CD4+ T cells from roughly ten-day cultures. Sequenced with the Oncomine TCR Beta short-read assay was DNA taken from cultured CD4+ T cells. TCRdb redid the calling of the PCR reads with MiXCR, one entry per CDR3 protein. The repertoire consists of approximately 15,000 distinct CDR3 sequences, with roughly 70% occurring once and the leading ten covering around a sixth. J lost 3 bases, V lost 7 bases, and 3 bases had no gene match. Per germline, CDR1 DFQATT and CDR2 SNEGSKA (reference sequence). The CDR3 extends over 13 amino acids.

Sample: CD4+ T cells from blood, cultured in vitro. The clonotype originates from a human donor who had recovered from COVID-19. The chain joins TRBV20-1 to TRBJ1-3; 10 nucleotides align to TRBD1. The CDR3 sequence: CSVRDRGGNTIYF. The CDR3 DNA reads TGCAGTGTTAGGGACAGGGGTGGAAACACCATATATTTT.